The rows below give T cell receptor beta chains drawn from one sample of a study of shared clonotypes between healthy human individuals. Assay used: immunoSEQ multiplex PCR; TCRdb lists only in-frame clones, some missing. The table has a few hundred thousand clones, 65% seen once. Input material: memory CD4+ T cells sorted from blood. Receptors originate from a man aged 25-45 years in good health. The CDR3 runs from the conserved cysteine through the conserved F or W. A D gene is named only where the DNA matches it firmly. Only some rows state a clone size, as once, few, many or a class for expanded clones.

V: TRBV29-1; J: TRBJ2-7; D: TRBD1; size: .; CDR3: CSAQDRGRLEQYF; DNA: TGCAGCGCACAGGACAGGGGGCGTCTCGAGCAGTACTTC
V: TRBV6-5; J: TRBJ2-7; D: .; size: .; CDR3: CASSYSVNNPYEQYF; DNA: TGTGCCAGCAGTTACTCGGTCAATAATCCCTACGAGCAGTACTTC
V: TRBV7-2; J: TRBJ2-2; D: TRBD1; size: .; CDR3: CASRPGTGSGPGELFF; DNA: TGTGCCAGCAGACCGGGGACAGGCTCCGGCCCCGGGGAGCTGTTTTTT
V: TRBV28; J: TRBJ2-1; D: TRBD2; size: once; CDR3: CASSLFVGLAGENEQFF; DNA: TGTGCCAGCAGTTTATTTGTGGGACTAGCGGGCGAGAATGAGCAGTTCTTC
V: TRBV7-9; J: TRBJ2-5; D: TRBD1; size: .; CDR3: CASSSGDRGYETQYF; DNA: TGTGCCAGCAGCTCAGGGGACAGGGGTTATGAGACCCAGTACTTC
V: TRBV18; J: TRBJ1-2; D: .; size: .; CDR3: CASSPPEGTRGYTF; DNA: TGTGCCAGCTCACCGCCGGAGGGGACTCGTGGCTACACCTTC
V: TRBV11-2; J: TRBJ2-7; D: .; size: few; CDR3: CASSLGWGDGEQYF; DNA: TGTGCCAGCAGCTTAGGATGGGGCGACGGCGAGCAGTACTTC
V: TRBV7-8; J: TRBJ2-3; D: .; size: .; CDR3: CASSPPRLRDTQYF; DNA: TGTGCCAGCAGCCCACCCCGACTACGGGATACGCAGTATTTT
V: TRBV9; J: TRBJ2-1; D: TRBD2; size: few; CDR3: CASSVAGLAGGSYNEQFF; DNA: TGTGCCAGCAGCGTAGCCGGACTAGCGGGAGGGTCCTACAATGAGCAGTTCTTC
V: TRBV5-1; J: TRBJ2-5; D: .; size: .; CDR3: CASSWRFLHQETQYF; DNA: TGTGCCAGCAGCTGGCGATTTCTGCACCAAGAGACCCAGTACTTC
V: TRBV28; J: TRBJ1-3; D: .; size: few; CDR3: CASSLSGYGNTIYF; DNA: TGTGCCAGCAGTTTGTCGGGGTACGGAAACACCATATATTTT
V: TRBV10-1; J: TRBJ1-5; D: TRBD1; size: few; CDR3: CASSVNAPTIGGGNQPQHF; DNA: TGCGCCAGCAGCGTCAACGCCCCTACTATAGGGGGCGGCAATCAGCCCCAGCATTTT
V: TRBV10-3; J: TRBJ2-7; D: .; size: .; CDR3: CAIGRSDEQYF; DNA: TGTGCCATCGGTCGTTCCGACGAGCAGTACTTC
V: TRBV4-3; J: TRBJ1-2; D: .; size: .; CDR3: CASSPAGGWADYGYTF; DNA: TGCGCCAGCAGCCCAGCGGGGGGATGGGCGGACTATGGCTACACCTTC
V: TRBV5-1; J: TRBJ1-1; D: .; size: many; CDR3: CASSARGDDGEAFF; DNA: TGCGCCAGCAGCGCTAGGGGGGACGATGGTGAAGCTTTCTTT
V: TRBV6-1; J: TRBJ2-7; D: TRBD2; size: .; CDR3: CATLPGLSSYEQYF; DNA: TGTGCCACCTTACCGGGACTAAGTTCCTACGAGCAGTACTTC
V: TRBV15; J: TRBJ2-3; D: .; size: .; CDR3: CATSRDGASTDTQYF; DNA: TGTGCCACCAGCAGAGATGGGGCAAGCACAGATACGCAGTATTTT
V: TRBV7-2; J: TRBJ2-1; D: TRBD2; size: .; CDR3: CASSLLRFSGSYLF; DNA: TGTGCCAGCAGCTTACTTCGGTTTAGCGGGAGCTACCTCTTC